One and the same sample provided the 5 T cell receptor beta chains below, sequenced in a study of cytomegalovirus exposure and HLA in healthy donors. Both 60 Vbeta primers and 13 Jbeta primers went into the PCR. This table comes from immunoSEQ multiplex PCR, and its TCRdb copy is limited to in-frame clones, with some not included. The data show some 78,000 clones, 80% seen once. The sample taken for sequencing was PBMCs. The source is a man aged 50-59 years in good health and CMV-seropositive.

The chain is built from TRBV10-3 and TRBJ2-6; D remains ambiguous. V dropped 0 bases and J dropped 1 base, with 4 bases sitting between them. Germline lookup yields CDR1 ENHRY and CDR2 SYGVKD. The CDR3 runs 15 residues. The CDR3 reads CAISESQSGANVLTF. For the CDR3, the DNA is TGTGCCATCAGTGAGTCTCAATCTGGGGCCAACGTCCTGACTTTC.

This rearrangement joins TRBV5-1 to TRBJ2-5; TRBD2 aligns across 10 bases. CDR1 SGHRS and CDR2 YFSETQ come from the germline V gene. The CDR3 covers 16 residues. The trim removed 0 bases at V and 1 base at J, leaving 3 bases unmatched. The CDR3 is CASSLGAGGPQETQYF. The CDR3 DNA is TGCGCCAGCAGCTTGGGAGCGGGAGGGCCCCAAGAGACCCAGTACTTC. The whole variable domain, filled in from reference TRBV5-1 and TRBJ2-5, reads KAGVTQTPRYLIKTRGQQVTLSCSPISGHRSVSWYQQTPGQGLQFLFEYFSETQRNKGNFPGRFSGRQFSNSRSEMNVSTLELGDSALYLCASSLGAGGPQETQYFGPGTRLLVL.

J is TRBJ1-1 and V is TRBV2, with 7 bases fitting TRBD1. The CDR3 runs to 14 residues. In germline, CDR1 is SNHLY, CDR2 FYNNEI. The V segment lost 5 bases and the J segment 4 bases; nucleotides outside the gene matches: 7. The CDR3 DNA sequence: TGTGCCAGCAGTCCCCTGGCAGGGGGCACTGAAGCTTTCTTT. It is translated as CASSPLAGGTEAFF.

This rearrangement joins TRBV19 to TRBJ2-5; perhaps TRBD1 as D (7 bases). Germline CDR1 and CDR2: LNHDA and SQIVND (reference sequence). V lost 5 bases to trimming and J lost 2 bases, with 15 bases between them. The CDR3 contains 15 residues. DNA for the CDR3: TGTGCCAGTAGTCCCCGGACAGGAGGGCAAGAGACCCAGTACTTC. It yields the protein CASSPRTGGQETQYF. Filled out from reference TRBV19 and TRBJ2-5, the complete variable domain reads DGGITQSPKYLFRKEGQNVTLSCEQNLNHDAMYWYRQDPGQGLRLIYYSQIVNDFQKGDIAEGYSVSREKKESFPLTVTSAQKNPTAFYLCASSPRTGGQETQYFGPGTRLLVL.

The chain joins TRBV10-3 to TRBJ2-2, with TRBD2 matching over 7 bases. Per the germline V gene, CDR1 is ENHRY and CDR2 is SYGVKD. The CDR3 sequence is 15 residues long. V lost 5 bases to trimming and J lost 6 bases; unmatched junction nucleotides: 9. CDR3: CAISQPGLPSGELFF. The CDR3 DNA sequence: TGTGCCATCAGTCAACCGGGACTACCTTCCGGGGAGCTGTTTTTT.